Sequencing of this TCR beta chain was carried out in a study of blood T cell repertoires in COVID-19. Study background: In each case, the material was cDNA or gDNA derived from T cells, B-cell-depleted T cells, or PBMCs.

Clones were read by immunoSEQ multiplex PCR, and TCRdb kept only the in-frame ones, dropping some. Of a few hundred thousand clones detected, approximately 86% appear once; the ten largest clones hold about 4%. A COVID-19 case was met by exposed participants within 2 weeks before study entry. Deletions cut 5 bases from V and 0 bases from J, with 11 bases between. Germline V gives CDR1 LNHDA, CDR2 SQIVND (reference sequence). The CDR3 extends over 15 amino acids. Sequencing was carried out using PBMCs or T cells enriched from blood (not recorded which). This TCR was sampled from a woman aged 25 to 39 who had been exposed to COVID-19. The V gene is TRBV19, the J gene TRBJ1-5; D not certain. CDR3 bases: TGTGCCAGTAGTCCCCATACCTATAGCAATCAGCCCCAGCATTTT. Translated: CASSPHTYSNQPQHF.